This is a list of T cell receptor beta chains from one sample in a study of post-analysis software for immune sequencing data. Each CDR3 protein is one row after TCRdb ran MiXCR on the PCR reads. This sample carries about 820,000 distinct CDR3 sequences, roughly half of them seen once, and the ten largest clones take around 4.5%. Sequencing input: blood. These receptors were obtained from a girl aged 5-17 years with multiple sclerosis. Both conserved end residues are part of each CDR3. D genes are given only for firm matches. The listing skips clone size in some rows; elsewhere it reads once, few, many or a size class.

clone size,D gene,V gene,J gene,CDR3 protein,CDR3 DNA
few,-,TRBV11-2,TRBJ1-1,CASSLRTARGNTEAFF,TGTGCCAGCAGCTTACGGACAGCACGAGGGAACACTGAAGCTTTCTTT
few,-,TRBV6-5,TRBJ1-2,CASSYSGDLFVGYTF,TGTGCCAGCAGTTACTCGGGGGACTTGTTCGTCGGCTACACCTTC
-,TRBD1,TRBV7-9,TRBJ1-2,CASSRTGANGYTF,TGTGCCAGCAGCCGGACAGGCGCGAATGGCTACACCTTC
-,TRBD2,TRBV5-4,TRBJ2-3,CASSDRLAVTDTQYF,TGTGCCAGCAGCGACCGACTAGCGGTTACAGATACGCAGTATTTT
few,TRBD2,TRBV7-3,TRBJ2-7,CASSSGSGSHYEQYF,TGTGCCAGCAGCTCCGGGAGCGGGAGTCACTACGAGCAGTACTTC
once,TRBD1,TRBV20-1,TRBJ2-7,CSASLRTGDYEQYF,TGCAGTGCTAGTTTACGGACAGGGGACTACGAGCAGTACTTC
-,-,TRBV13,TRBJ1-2,CASRGQLYGYTF,TGTGCCAGCAGAGGGCAGCTCTATGGCTACACCTTC
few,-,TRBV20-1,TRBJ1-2,CSASRQGRANYGYTF,TGCAGTGCTAGCCGGCAGGGGAGGGCTAACTATGGCTACACCTTC
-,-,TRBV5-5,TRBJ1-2,CASSFRPTRHYGHTF,TGTGCCAGCAGCTTTCGGCCTACAAGGCACTATGGCCACACCTTC
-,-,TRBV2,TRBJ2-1,CASSDGPGRQFF,TGTGCCAGCAGTGACGGTCCGGGGAGGCAGTTCTTC
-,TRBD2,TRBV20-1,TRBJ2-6,CSARPTGDYQTSGANVLTF,TGCAGTGCTAGGCCCACGGGGGACTACCAAACCTCTGGGGCCAACGTCCTGACTTTC
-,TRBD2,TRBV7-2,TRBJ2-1,CASSPPRTSVEQFF,TGTGCCAGCAGCCCCCCGCGGACTAGCGTTGAGCAGTTCTTC
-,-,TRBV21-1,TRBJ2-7,CASSKVRGYEQYF,TGTGCCAGCAGCAAAGTACGGGGTTACGAGCAGTACTTC
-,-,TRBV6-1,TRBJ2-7,CASSVVINPGEQYF,TGTGCCAGCAGTGTGGTCATCAACCCCGGCGAGCAGTACTTC
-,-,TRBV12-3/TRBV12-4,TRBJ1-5,CASSEGGAAQHF,TGTGCCAGCAGTGAGGGGGGGGCGGCCCAGCATTTT
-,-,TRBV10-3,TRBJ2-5,CAISESAAYQETQYF,TGTGCCATCAGTGAGTCGGCGGCGTACCAAGAGACCCAGTACTTC
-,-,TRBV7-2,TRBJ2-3,CASSLALLDPTQYF,TGTGCCAGCAGCTTAGCCCTTCTTGACCCTACGCAGTATTTT
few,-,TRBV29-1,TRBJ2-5,CSVTGAETQYF,TGCAGCGTAACGGGGGCAGAGACCCAGTACTTC
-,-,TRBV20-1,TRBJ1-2,CSARSLDYGYTF,TGCAGTGCTAGGTCCTTAGACTATGGCTACACCTTC
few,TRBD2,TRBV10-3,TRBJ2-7,CAIRTSSGGALEQYF,TGTGCCATCAGAACGTCTAGCGGGGGGGCCTTGGAGCAGTACTTC
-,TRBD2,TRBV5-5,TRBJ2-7,CASSLRGTAGLAGAYEQYF,TGTGCCAGCAGCTTGCGGGGGACAGCGGGACTAGCGGGAGCCTACGAGCAGTACTTC
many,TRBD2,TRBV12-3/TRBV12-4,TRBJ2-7,CASSLGTGGPYEQYF,TGTGCCAGCAGCTTAGGGACGGGAGGCCCCTACGAGCAGTACTTC
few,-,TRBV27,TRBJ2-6,CASSYASGGANVLTF,TGTGCCAGCAGCTATGCCTCCGGAGGGGCCAACGTCCTGACTTTC